This TCR beta chain came from a study of T-cell memory formation after mild COVID-19. The study, taken as a whole, reports: Shrinking CD4+ clones were chiefly CM and EM; CD8+ ones were chiefly EMRA.

In germline, CDR1 is LNHNV, CDR2 YYDKDF (reference sequence). V lost 5 bases, J lost 9 bases, and 9 bases stayed unmatched. The CDR3 is made up of 15 amino acids. Constant-segment-primed 5'RACE gave TCR alpha and TCR beta cDNA libraries with sample barcodes and UMIs. TCRdb re-called the 5' RACE reads with MiXCR, one entry per CDR3 protein. This sample carries around 99,000 distinct CDR3 sequences, around 14% of them seen once, and the ten largest clones take roughly 40%. Comments on this clonotype: Its antigen remains unidentified.

The clonotype originates from a man aged 18-30 years who had mild COVID-19 (a few samples of this study predate the infection). Cell type and time point are not known. The rearrangement links TRBV15 to TRBJ1-6; 8 bases map to TRBD1. Sequencing used PBMCs or a T cell subset sorted from them (not recorded which). The CDR3 loop is CATSPTGGFGSPLHF. CDR3 coding DNA: TGTGCCACCAGCCCAACAGGGGGTTTTGGTTCACCCCTCCACTTT. The full variable domain, in which reference TRBV15 and TRBJ1-6 provide the parts outside the CDR3, is DAMVIQNPRYQVTQFGKPVTLSCSQTLNHNVMYWYQQKSSQAPKLLFHYYDKDFNNEADTPDNFQSRRPNTSFCFLDIRSPGLGDTAMYLCATSPTGGFGSPLHFGNGTRLTVT.